Listed here are 8 T cell receptor beta chains from one sample, sequenced in a study of patients and donors after allogeneic stem cell transplantation. TCRdb passed the RT-PCR reads through MiXCR, listing each CDR3 protein once. The sample lists around 200,000 distinct CDR3 sequences; around 40% were seen once. Source material: blood, either unsorted or a sorted T cell fraction (not recorded which). These receptors all stem from a human donor who was either an allogeneic HSCT recipient or a stem cell or donor lymphocyte infusion donor (not recorded which). It is not recorded whose cells these are; they may come from a transplant donor.

This clonotype has just a few counts. The V call is TRBV15, the J call TRBJ2-1, with a possible D match to TRBD2 (6 bases). Per germline, CDR1 LNHNV and CDR2 YYDKDF (reference sequence). Trimming removed 7 bases from V and 5 bases from J, with 12 bases in between. This CDR3 comprises 13 residues. Here the CDR3 DNA reads TGTGCCACCACCGGGGGATGGGACAATGAGCAGTTCTTC. It yields the protein CATTGGWDNEQFF.

The chain couples TRBV29-1 to TRBJ1-2; D is unresolved. The CDR3 sequence is 11 residues long. The germline gives CDR1 SQVTM, CDR2 ANQGSEA. The V gene lost 4 bases and the J gene lost 4 bases, with 7 bases spanning the gap. The chain's CDR3 is CSVVYSYGYTF. CDR3 coding DNA: TGCAGCGTTGTATACAGCTATGGCTACACCTTC.

This clonotype was picked up a small number of times. V usage is TRBV4-1 and J usage is TRBJ2-4, with TRBD2 as a possible D gene (6 bases). CDR3 length equals 16 residues. Germline CDR1 reads MGHRA; CDR2 reads YSYEKL. V lost 5 bases and J 4 bases, leaving 18 bases between the germline ends. The CDR3 loop reads CASSGWGDFTKNIQYF. For the CDR3, the DNA is TGCGCCAGCAGCGGATGGGGGGACTTCACTAAAAACATTCAGTACTTC.

This clonotype was picked up a small number of times. The chain joins TRBV15 to TRBJ1-6; D gene uncertain. The germline V gene has CDR1 LNHNV and CDR2 YYDKDF (reference sequence). The CDR3 is 13 amino acids. Trimming removed 11 bases at V and 4 bases at J, with 12 bases between. CDR3 DNA: TGTGCCCCGTCTTCGATTTATAATTCACCCCTCCACTTT. It specifies CAPSSIYNSPLHF.

CDR3 protein: CASSFIRGALAEAFF. The CDR3 DNA follows: TGCGCCAGCAGCTTCATCCGGGGGGCGCTTGCTGAAGCTTTCTTT. The chain has TRBV4-1 and TRBJ1-1, with a possible D match to TRBD1 (6 bases). There are 15 residues in the CDR3. V lost 5 bases and J 6 bases, leaving 19 bases between the germline ends. Germline CDR1 and CDR2: MGHRA and YSYEKL.

This sequence joins TRBV20-1 and TRBJ1-5; possible D gene TRBD1, 6 bases. V was cut by 5 bases and J by 9 bases, with 14 bases left in between. This CDR3 is built from 12 residues. Germline CDR1 reads DFQATT; CDR2 reads SNEGSKA (reference sequence). Here the CDR3 DNA reads TGCAGTGCTGTAAAACAGGGTGCGCCCCAGCATTTT. It translates to CSAVKQGAPQHF.

The chain joins TRBV29-1 to TRBJ2-6; maybe TRBD1 (6 bases). This CDR3 has 13 amino acids. V was trimmed by 6 bases and J by 5 bases, leaving 11 bases between them. The germline CDR1 and CDR2 sequences are SQVTM and ANQGSEA. The CDR3 sequence: CSVRGGRANVLTF. The DNA for the CDR3 is TGCAGCGTCCGTGGGGGCAGGGCCAACGTCCTGACTTTC.

The genes are TRBV12-3 or TRBV12-4 and TRBJ2-7, with TRBD1 matching 8 bases. The CDR3 has 14 residues. Trimming removed 6 bases from V and 6 bases from J; junction bases left unmatched: 10. CDR3 sequence: CASRPGQVLGEQYF. The CDR3 bases are TGTGCCAGCAGGCCGGGACAGGTCCTCGGCGAGCAGTACTTC.